What follows describes a single T cell receptor beta chain. The method was immunoSEQ multiplex PCR; TCRdb's version includes in-frame clones alone and lacks a portion of them. The sample holds fewer than 850,000 clones; less than 80% are singletons and the top ten take 1.8%. The record originates from a study of shared clonotypes between healthy human individuals. Germline CDR1 WSHSY, CDR2 SAAADI. V lost 2 bases, J lost 5 bases, and 13 bases lay in between. CDR3 length equals 14 residues. This rearrangement joins TRBV10-2 to TRBJ2-7; D is ambiguous. The TCR comes from a woman aged 25 to 39 in good health. Sequencing was carried out using memory CD4+ T cells sorted from blood. This sample's subset: CD45RA-negative fraction. CDR3 amino acids: CASSEVPHSHEQYF. CDR3 nucleotide sequence: TGCGCCAGCAGTGAGGTCCCCCACAGCCACGAGCAGTACTTC.